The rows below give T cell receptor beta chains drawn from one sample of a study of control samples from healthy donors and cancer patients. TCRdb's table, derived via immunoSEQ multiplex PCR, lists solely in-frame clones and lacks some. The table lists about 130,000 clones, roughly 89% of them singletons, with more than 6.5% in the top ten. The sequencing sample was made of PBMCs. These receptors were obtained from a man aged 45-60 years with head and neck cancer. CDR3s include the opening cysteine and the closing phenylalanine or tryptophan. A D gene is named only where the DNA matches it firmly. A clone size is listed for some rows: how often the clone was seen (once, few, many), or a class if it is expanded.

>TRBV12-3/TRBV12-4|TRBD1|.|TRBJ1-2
CASSSGQGYGYTF
TGTGCCAGCAGTTCCGGACAGGGCTATGGCTACACCTTC
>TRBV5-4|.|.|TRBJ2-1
CASSGFGVDEQFF
TGTGCCAGCAGCGGTTTTGGGGTGGATGAGCAGTTCTTC
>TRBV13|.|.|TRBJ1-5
CASSLLNNQPQHF
TGTGCCAGCAGCTTACTAAACAATCAGCCCCAGCATTTT
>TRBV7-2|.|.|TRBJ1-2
CASSLVGRREVYGYTF
TGTGCCAGCAGCTTAGTGGGTCGCAGGGAGGTCTATGGCTACACCTTC
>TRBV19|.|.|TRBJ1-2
CASSMGLSSTGNYGYTF
TGTGCCAGTAGTATGGGCCTTTCATCTACAGGGAACTATGGCTACACCTTC
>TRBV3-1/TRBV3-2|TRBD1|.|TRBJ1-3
CASSPGQGNTIYF
TGTGCCAGCAGCCCGGGACAGGGAAACACCATATATTTT
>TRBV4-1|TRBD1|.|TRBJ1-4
CASSQEGNRGQNEKLFF
TGCGCCAGCAGCCAAGAGGGCAACAGGGGTCAAAATGAAAAACTGTTTTTT
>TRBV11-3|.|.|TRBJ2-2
CASSPGTGDTGELFF
TGTGCCAGCAGCCCTGGGACGGGGGACACCGGGGAGCTGTTTTTT
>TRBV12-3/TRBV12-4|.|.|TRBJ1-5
CASSHNDKPQHF
TGTGCCAGCAGCCATAATGATAAGCCCCAGCATTTT
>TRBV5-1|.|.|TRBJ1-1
CASSVQGRAEAFF
TGCGCCAGCAGCGTCCAGGGGAGGGCTGAAGCTTTCTTT
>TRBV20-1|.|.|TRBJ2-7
CSVKENYEQYF
TGCAGTGTAAAGGAAAACTACGAGCAGTACTTC
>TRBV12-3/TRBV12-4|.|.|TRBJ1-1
CASSFRGTEAFF
TGTGCCAGCAGTTTTCGAGGGACTGAAGCTTTCTTT
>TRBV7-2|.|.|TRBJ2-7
CASSLAVNSYEQYF
TGTGCCAGCAGCTTAGCCGTCAACTCCTACGAGCAGTACTTC
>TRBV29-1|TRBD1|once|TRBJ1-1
CSVEFWDRGRAAFF
TGCAGCGTTGAATTTTGGGACAGGGGGCGCGCAGCTTTCTTT
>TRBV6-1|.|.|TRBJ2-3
CASSEAAGLTDTQYF
TGTGCCAGCAGTGAAGCTGCGGGACTCACAGATACGCAGTATTTT
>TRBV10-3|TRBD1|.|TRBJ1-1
CAISGGTVNTEAFF
TGTGCCATCAGTGGAGGGACAGTGAACACTGAAGCTTTCTTT
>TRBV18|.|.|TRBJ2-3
CASSRRGVTDTQYF
TGTGCCAGCTCCCGGAGGGGGGTCACAGATACGCAGTATTTT
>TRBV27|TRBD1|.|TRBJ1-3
CASIYPGQTNTIYF
TGTGCCAGCATTTATCCGGGACAGACAAACACCATATATTTT
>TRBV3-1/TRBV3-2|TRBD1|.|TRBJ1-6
CASSQSTTGSDSPLHF
TGTGCCAGCAGCCAGTCCACGACAGGGTCCGATTCACCCCTCCACTTT
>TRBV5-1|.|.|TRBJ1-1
CASSLTGTEAFF
TGCGCCAGCAGCTTGACCGGCACTGAAGCTTTCTTT
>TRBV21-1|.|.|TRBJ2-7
CASSIIPPGEQYF
TGTGCCAGCAGCATCATTCCCCCTGGGGAGCAGTACTTC
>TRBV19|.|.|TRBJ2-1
CASSIFAGSYNEQFF
TGTGCCAGTAGTATTTTCGCCGGCTCCTACAATGAGCAGTTCTTC
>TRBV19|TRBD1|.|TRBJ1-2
CASSIETGTGGYTF
TGTGCCAGTAGTATAGAAACCGGGACAGGAGGCTACACCTTC
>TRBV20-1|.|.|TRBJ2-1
CSAGRSGEQFF
TGCAGTGCCGGGCGGAGCGGGGAGCAGTTCTTC
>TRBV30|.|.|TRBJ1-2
CAWSLGGLRGYTF
TGTGCCTGGAGTCTTGGAGGGTTGCGAGGCTACACCTTC
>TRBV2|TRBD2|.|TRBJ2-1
CASMGLAGVMNEQFF
TGTGCCAGCATGGGACTAGCGGGAGTTATGAATGAGCAGTTCTTC
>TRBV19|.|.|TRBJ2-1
CASSIGGRSNDEQFF
TGTGCCAGTAGTATAGGCGGCAGATCAAACGATGAGCAGTTCTTC
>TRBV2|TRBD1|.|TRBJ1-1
CASRTGRTEAFF
TGTGCCAGCAGGACAGGGAGGACTGAAGCTTTCTTT
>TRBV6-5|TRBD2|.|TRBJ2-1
CASSRGTSEYNEQFF
TGTGCCAGCAGCCGGGGGACTAGCGAGTACAATGAGCAGTTCTTC
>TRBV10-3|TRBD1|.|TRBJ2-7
CAISEPGTVSYEQYF
TGTGCCATCAGTGAGCCGGGGACAGTCTCCTACGAGCAGTACTTC
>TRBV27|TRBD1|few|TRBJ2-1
CASRPRDREGNEQFF
TGTGCCAGCAGACCCCGGGACAGGGAAGGGAATGAGCAGTTCTTC
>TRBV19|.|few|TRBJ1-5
CASSITDYSNQPQHF
TGTGCCAGTAGTATAACGGATTATAGCAATCAGCCCCAGCATTTT
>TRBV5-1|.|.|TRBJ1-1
CASNPRVSGGNTEAFF
TGCGCCAGCAATCCCCGCGTCTCCGGAGGGAACACTGAAGCTTTCTTT
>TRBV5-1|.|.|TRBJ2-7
CASSPTSSPYEQYF
TGCGCCAGCAGCCCTACGTCTAGCCCCTACGAGCAGTACTTC
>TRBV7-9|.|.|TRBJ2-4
CASSLAGAKNIQYF
TGTGCCAGCAGCTTAGCCGGGGCCAAAAACATTCAGTACTTC
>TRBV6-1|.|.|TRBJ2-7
CASSEARGDYEQYF
TGTGCCAGCAGTGAAGCGCGTGGAGACTACGAGCAGTACTTC
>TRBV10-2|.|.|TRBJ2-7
CASTEDSRYEQYF
TGCGCCAGCACCGAAGACAGCCGCTACGAGCAGTACTTC
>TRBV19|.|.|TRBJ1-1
CASRPSANTEAFF
TGTGCCAGTAGGCCCAGCGCGAACACTGAAGCTTTCTTT
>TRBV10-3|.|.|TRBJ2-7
CAIGTPSSYEQYF
TGTGCCATCGGGACACCAAGCTCCTACGAGCAGTACTTC
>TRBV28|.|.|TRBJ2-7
CASSSTDKGEQYF
TGTGCCAGCAGTTCTACGGACAAGGGGGAGCAGTACTTC
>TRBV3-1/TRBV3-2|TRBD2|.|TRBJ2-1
CASTYGLAGGNEQFF
TGTGCCAGCACCTACGGACTAGCGGGGGGCAATGAGCAGTTCTTC
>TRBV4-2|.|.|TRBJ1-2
CASSQSYGYTF
TGTGCCAGCAGCCAAAGCTATGGCTACACCTTC
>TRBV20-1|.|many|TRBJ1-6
CSASRYSPLHF
TGCAGTGCTTCCCGCTATTCACCCCTCCACTTT
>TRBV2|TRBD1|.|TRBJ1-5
CASSGGQGAKSNQPQHF
TGTGCCAGCAGCGGAGGACAGGGGGCGAAAAGCAATCAGCCCCAGCATTTT
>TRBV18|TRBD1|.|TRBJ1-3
CASSQDRSSGNTIYF
TGTGCCAGCTCACAGGACAGGAGCTCTGGAAACACCATATATTTT
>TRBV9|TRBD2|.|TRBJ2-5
CASSDSGGETQYF
TGTGCCAGCAGCGATAGCGGGGGAGAGACCCAGTACTTC
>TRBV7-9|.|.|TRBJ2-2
CASSLLWDKGNTGELFF
TGTGCCAGCAGCCTACTATGGGACAAGGGGAATACCGGGGAGCTGTTTTTT
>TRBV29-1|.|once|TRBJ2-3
CSVPWVITDTQYF
TGCAGCGTGCCATGGGTTATCACAGATACGCAGTATTTT
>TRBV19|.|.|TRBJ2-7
CASSPAGFYEQYF
TGTGCCAGTAGTCCCGCCGGGTTCTACGAGCAGTACTTC
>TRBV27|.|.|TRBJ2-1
CASSLRGAYNEQFF
TGTGCCAGCAGTTTGAGGGGCGCCTACAATGAGCAGTTCTTC
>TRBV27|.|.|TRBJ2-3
CASSYAQGTSTDTQYF
TGTGCCAGCAGTTACGCCCAGGGTACTAGCACAGATACGCAGTATTTT
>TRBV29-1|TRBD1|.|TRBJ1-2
CSVTGGNLGFGYTF
TGCAGCGTCACAGGGGGCAATCTGGGATTTGGCTACACCTTC